The T cell receptor beta chain under discussion was sequenced for a study of blood T cell repertoires in COVID-19. For the study at large: Some COVID-19 samples were acute and others convalescent; all came from the United States, Italy and Spain. In each case, the material was cDNA or gDNA derived from T cells, B-cell-depleted T cells, or PBMCs.

Patients of the Seattle cohort, enrolled during active infection, were followed longitudinally. Study processing details: From reference gene primer amplification, estimates of nucleated cell counts were derived. Some clones are missing from TCRdb's copy, which holds only in-frame ones; the method was immunoSEQ multiplex PCR. The D gene and trimming were derived from the DNA, and the V and J assignments and clone size from that table. The sample has some 300,000 clones, approximately 90% seen once. The sequence was obtained from a woman aged 45 to 65 with COVID-19, enrolled during active disease. The sample consisted of peripheral blood.

CDR3 DNA sequence: TGCAGCGTTGAGAACAGGCTCTCTTCTAACACTGAAGCTTTCTTT. It encodes CSVENRLSSNTEAFF. This chain connects TRBV29-1 to TRBJ1-1; D might be TRBD1 (5 bases). Germline V lookup: CDR1 SQVTM, CDR2 ANQGSEA. This CDR3 region has 15 residues. The V gene lost 3 bases and the J gene lost 2 bases, with 16 bases spanning the gap. The whole variable domain, remainder taken from reference TRBV29-1 and TRBJ1-1, is SAVISQKPSRDICQRGTSLTIQCQVDSQVTMMFWYRQQPGQSLTLIATANQGSEATYESGFVIDKFPISRPNLTFSTLTVSNMSPEDSSIYLCSVENRLSSNTEAFFGQGTRLTVV.